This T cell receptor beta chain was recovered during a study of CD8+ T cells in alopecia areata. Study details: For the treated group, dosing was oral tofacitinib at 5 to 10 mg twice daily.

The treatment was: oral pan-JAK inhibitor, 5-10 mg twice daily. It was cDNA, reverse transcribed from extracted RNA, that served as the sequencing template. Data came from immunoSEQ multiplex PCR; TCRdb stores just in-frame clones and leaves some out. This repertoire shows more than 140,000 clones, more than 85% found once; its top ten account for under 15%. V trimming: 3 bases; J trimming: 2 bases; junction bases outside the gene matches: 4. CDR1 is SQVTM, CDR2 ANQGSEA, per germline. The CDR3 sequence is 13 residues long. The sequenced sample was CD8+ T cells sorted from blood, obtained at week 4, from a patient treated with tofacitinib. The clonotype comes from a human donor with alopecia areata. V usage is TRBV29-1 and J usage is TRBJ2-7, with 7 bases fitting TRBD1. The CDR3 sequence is CSVDGQGAYEQYF. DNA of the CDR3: TGCAGCGTTGACGGGCAGGGGGCCTACGAGCAGTACTTC.